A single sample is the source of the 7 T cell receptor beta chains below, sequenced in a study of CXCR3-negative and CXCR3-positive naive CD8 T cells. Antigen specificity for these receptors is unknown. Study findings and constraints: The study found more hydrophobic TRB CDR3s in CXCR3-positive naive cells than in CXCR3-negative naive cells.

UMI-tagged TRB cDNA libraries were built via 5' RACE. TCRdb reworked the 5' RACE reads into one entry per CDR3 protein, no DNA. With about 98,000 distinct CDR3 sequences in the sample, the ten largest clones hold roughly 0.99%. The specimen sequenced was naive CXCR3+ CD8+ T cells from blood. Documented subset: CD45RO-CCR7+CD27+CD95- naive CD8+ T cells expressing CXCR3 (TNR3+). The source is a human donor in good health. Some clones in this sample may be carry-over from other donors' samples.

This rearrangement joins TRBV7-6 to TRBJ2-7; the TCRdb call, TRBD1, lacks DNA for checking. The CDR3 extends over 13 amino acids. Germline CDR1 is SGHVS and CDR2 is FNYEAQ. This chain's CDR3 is CASSSYDRQVQYF.

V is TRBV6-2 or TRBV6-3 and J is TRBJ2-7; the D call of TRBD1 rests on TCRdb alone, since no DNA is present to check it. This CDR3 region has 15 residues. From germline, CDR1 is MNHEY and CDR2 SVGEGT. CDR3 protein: CASSYSGGLADEQYF.

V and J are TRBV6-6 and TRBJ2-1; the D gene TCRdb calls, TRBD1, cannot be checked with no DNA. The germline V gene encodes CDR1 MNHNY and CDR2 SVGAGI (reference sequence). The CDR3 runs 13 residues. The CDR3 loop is CASNSDTGLGEFF.

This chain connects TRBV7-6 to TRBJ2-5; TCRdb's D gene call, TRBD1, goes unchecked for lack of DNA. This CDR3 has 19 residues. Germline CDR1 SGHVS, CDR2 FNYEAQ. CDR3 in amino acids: CASSLARYVGRQRQETQYF.

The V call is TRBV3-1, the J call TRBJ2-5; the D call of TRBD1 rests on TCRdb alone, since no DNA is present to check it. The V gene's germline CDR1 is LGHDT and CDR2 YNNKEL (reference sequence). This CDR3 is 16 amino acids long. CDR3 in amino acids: CASSLPLFTPEGTQYF.

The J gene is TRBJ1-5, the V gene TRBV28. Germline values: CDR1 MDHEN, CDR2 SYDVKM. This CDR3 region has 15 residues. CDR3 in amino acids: CASSFVGEGNQPQHF.

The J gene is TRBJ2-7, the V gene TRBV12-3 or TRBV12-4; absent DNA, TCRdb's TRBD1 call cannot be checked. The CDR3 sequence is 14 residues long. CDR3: CASSPTGGFYEQYF.